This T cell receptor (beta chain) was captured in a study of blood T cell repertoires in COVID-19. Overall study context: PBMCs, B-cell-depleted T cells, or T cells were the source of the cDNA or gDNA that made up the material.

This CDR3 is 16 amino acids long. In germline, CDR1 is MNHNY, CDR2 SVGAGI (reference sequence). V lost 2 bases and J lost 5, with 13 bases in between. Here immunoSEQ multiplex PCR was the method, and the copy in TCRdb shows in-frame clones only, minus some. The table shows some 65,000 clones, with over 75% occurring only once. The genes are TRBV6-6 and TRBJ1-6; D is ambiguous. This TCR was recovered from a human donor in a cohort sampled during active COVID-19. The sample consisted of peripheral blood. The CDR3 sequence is CASSYPTESDNSPLHF. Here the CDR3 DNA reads TGTGCCAGCAGTTACCCCACGGAGTCTGATAATTCACCCCTCCACTTT.